Below, 3 T cell receptor beta chains from the same sample are listed, as sequenced in a study of blood T cell repertoires in COVID-19. Generated by immunoSEQ multiplex PCR, the TCRdb table keeps only in-frame clones and is missing some. Among approximately 670,000 clones listed, approximately 90% were seen once. What was sequenced was peripheral blood. The receptor set was obtained from a woman between 18 and 29 years old with acute or convalescent COVID-19.

The rearrangement joins TRBV5-8 to TRBJ1-2; D unresolved. Trimming took 6 bases from V and 4 from J, leaving 13 bases between them. The CDR3 has 13 amino acids. CDR1 and CDR2 (germline): SGHTS, YDEGEE. This CDR3 is CASTVTARYGYTF. The CDR3 nucleotides are TGTGCCAGCACCGTAACAGCCCGCTATGGCTACACCTTC.

The V gene is TRBV10-3, the J gene TRBJ1-1, with TRBD1 as a possible D gene (5 bases). This CDR3 is built from 14 residues. The V end lost 3 bases, the J end lost 4 bases, and 12 bases lay between the germline ends. Germline V gene sequence: CDR1 ENHRY, CDR2 SYGVKD. The CDR3 sequence: CAISELGGSTEAFF. In nucleotides, the CDR3 is TGTGCCATCAGTGAACTCGGGGGGTCCACTGAAGCTTTCTTT.

V is TRBV18 and J is TRBJ1-1, with TRBD1 matching over 9 bases. The CDR3 is 16 residues long. With V trimmed by 6 bases and J by 1 base, 9 bases remained unmatched. CDR1 is KGHSH and CDR2 is LQKENI in the germline V gene. CDR3 in amino acids: CASSPRQGGTNTEAFF. The DNA of the CDR3 is TGTGCCAGCTCGCCGCGACAGGGGGGGACGAACACTGAAGCTTTCTTT.